The 13 T cell receptor beta chains given below trace back to one sample, sequenced in a study of blood T cell repertoires in COVID-19. Produced via immunoSEQ multiplex PCR; TCRdb's table is partial and in-frame only. The sample carries roughly 97,000 clones, 76% recorded once. Sample: peripheral blood. Every receptor here comes from a man between 70 and 80 years old with acute or convalescent COVID-19.

This clone was detected only a few times. The V gene is TRBV16, the J gene TRBJ2-1, with D possibly TRBD1 on 5 matching bases. This CDR3 comprises 14 residues. Germline CDR1 is KGHSY and CDR2 is FQNENV. Trimming shortened V by 2 bases and J by 5 bases, and 10 bases separated the two germline ends. The CDR3 here is CASSQATGHNEQFF. The CDR3 DNA is TGTGCCAGCAGCCAAGCAACAGGTCACAATGAGCAGTTCTTC.

The chain is built from TRBV28 and TRBJ1-2, with 10 nucleotides matching TRBD1. The trim removed 3 bases at V and 0 bases at J, leaving 1 base unmatched. Germline V gene sequence: CDR1 MDHEN, CDR2 SYDVKM. CDR3 length equals 15 residues. The CDR3, as DNA: TGTGCCAGCAGTTTGGGGACAGGGGCTAACTATGGCTACACCTTC. Its translation is CASSLGTGANYGYTF.

V and J are TRBV5-1 and TRBJ1-2; TRBD1 might be the D (6 bases). Trimming cost V 0 bases and J 1 base, with 10 bases left between them. The CDR3 length is 15 residues. The V gene's germline CDR1 is SGHRS and CDR2 YFSETQ. Here the CDR3 reads CASSLEAGHNYGYTF. CDR3 DNA: TGCGCCAGCAGCTTGGAAGCGGGACATAACTATGGCTACACCTTC.

The V call is TRBV5-1, the J call TRBJ2-3; 7 nucleotides line up with TRBD1. V lost 4 bases, J lost 3 bases, and 5 bases stayed unmatched. The CDR3 spans 14 residues. CDR1 and CDR2 (germline): SGHRS, YFSETQ. The CDR3 nucleotides are TGCGCCAGCAGCCCCGTGACAGGGACAGATACGCAGTATTTT. Its translation: CASSPVTGTDTQYF.

The chain recombines TRBV7-6 with TRBJ2-2, with 8 bases matching TRBD2. The CDR3 contains 20 residues. Germline trimming cut 3 bases from V and 1 base from J; bases unmatched to any gene: 16. The germline V gene encodes CDR1 SGHVS and CDR2 FNYEAQ. The CDR3 DNA reads TGTGCCAGCAGCTTTTTGGAGAACGGGGGGGATAACGTGAACACCGGGGAGCTGTTTTTT. Protein sequence: CASSFLENGGDNVNTGELFF.

The table lists this clone with a count of one. For the CDR3, the DNA is TGTGCCAGCACCCCAGTACAGGGTACGCCCTACGAGCAGTACGTC. It translates to CASTPVQGTPYEQYV. The chain has TRBV6-5 and TRBJ2-7; a weak D match, TRBD1 (6 bases). Between the trimmed V and J ends, which lost 7 bases and 2 bases, there was a span of 18 bases. The V gene's germline CDR1 is MNHEY and CDR2 SVGAGI. This CDR3 contains 15 residues.

CDR3 sequence (DNA): TGTGCCAGCAGCCCAGAACTAGCGGGTAGCTCCTACAATGAGCAGTTCTTC. Amino acid sequence: CASSPELAGSSYNEQFF. V and J are TRBV3-1 (or the pseudogene TRBV3-2) and TRBJ2-1, with 9 bases fitting TRBD2. CDR1 is LGHDT, CDR2 YNNKEL, per germline (reference sequence). Trimming removed 4 bases from V and 0 bases from J; junction bases left unmatched: 7. The CDR3 is made up of 17 amino acids.

The chain recombines TRBV3-1 (or the pseudogene TRBV3-2) with TRBJ2-2; D possibly corresponds to TRBD1 (5 bases). With 3 bases removed from V and 10 bases from J, the gap between germline ends came to 15 bases. Germline V gene sequence: CDR1 LGHDT, CDR2 YNNKEL (reference sequence). The CDR3 runs 14 residues. CDR3 amino acids: CASSHPERGSELFF. The DNA of the CDR3 is TGTGCCAGCAGCCACCCCGAAAGGGGTTCGGAGCTGTTTTTT.

The V call is TRBV7-3, the J call TRBJ1-5; 8 bases match TRBD1. The germline V gene encodes CDR1 SGHTA and CDR2 FQGTGA. The junction had 2 bases not matched to a gene; V was cut back by 5 bases and J by 2 bases. The CDR3 runs 14 residues. The CDR3 sequence: CASSQTGGNQPQHF. CDR3 DNA: TGTGCCAGCAGCCAGACAGGGGGCAATCAGCCCCAGCATTTT.

The chain couples TRBV12-3 or TRBV12-4 to TRBJ2-5; tentatively, D is TRBD2 (6 bases). Trimming pared 7 bases from V and 5 bases from J, leaving 14 bases between. The CDR3 spans 13 residues. This CDR3 is CASNPGLGETQYF. CDR3 coding DNA: TGTGCCAGCAACCCGGGACTCGGTGAGACCCAGTACTTC.

This clone was seen a single time. CDR3 amino acids: CASSITPGTDTQYF. The DNA for the CDR3 is TGTGCCAGTAGTATCACCCCAGGGACAGATACGCAGTATTTT. This chain uses TRBV19 with TRBJ2-3, with a possible D match to TRBD1 (5 bases). V was pared by 3 bases and J by 3 bases, with 10 bases between. CDR1 LNHDA and CDR2 SQIVND come from the germline V gene (reference sequence). This CDR3 is 14 amino acids long.

The chain joins TRBV2 to TRBJ1-2; D is possibly TRBD1 (6 bases). The CDR3 has 13 amino acids. Germline V lookup: CDR1 SNHLY, CDR2 FYNNEI. V lost 4 bases and J 4 bases, leaving 10 bases between the germline ends. The CDR3 region is CASSGGQGYGYTF. The CDR3 region has the DNA TGTGCCAGCAGTGGGGGGCAGGGCTATGGCTACACCTTC. Based on the CDR3 plus reference TRBV2 and TRBJ1-2, the full variable domain is EPEVTQTPSHQVTQMGQEVILRCVPISNHLYFYWYRQILGQKVEFLVSFYNNEISEKSEIFDDQFSVERPDGSNFTLKIRSTKLEDSAMYFCASSGGQGYGYTFGSGTRLTVV.

This clone was picked up a small number of times. The rearrangement uses TRBV2 and TRBJ2-2; 9 nucleotides line up with TRBD1. The length of the CDR3 is 15 residues. J was trimmed by 4 bases and V by 7 bases; bases with no gene match: 7. Germline V gives CDR1 SNHLY, CDR2 FYNNEI. This chain's CDR3 is CASNPRQGGTGELFF. In DNA form, the CDR3 reads TGTGCCAGCAATCCTAGACAGGGGGGCACCGGGGAGCTGTTTTTT.